This TCR beta chain was recovered during a study of post-analysis software for immune sequencing data. The length of the CDR3 is 19 residues. Germline CDR1 and CDR2: DFQATT and SNEGSKA (reference sequence). J gave up 1 base and V 1 base, and 15 bases lay outside the gene matches. General study points: Five TRBV segments, TRBV5-6, TRBV5-1 and TRBV20-1 among them, were found more frequent in patients than controls.

TCR beta cDNA libraries included unique molecular identifiers. TCRdb used MiXCR to reprocess the PCR reads, holding one entry per CDR3 protein. The data contain fewer than 850,000 distinct CDR3 sequences, 25% to 30% of them singletons. In this sample, this clonotype turned up a few times. Its antigen is not known. This TCR came from a girl aged 10 to 17 with multiple sclerosis. The chain uses TRBV20-1 and TRBJ2-5, with 10 bases lining up with TRBD2. The sample taken for sequencing was blood. In DNA form, the CDR3 reads TGCAGTGCTAGAGGAATAAGGGGGGCTAGCGGGGGCCCCCAAGAGACCCAGTACTTC. Protein product: CSARGIRGASGGPQETQYF.